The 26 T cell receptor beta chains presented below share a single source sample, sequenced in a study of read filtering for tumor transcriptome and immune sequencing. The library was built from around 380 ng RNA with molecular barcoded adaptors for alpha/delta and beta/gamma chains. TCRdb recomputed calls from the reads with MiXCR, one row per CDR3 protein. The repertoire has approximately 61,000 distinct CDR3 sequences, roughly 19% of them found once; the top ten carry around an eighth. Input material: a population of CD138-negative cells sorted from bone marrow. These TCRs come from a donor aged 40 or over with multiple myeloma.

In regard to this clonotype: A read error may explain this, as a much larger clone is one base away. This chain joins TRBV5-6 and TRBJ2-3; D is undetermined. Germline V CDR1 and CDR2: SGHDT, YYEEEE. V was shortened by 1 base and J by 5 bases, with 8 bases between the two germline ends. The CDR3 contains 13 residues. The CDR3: CASSLPVEDTQYF. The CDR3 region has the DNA TGTGCCAGCAGCTTGCCAGTGGAAGATACGCAGTATTTT.

The CDR3 nucleotides are TGTGCCAGCAGTCTTCCGGGCCCGGCGGGGGAGCTGTTTTTT. It is translated as CASSLPGPAGELFF. The chain combines TRBV6-6 with TRBJ2-2; D not certain. The CDR3 has 14 amino acids. The germline V gene has CDR1 MNHNY and CDR2 SVGAGI (reference sequence). The germline V and J ends were trimmed by 5 bases and 8 bases, with 15 bases remaining between them.

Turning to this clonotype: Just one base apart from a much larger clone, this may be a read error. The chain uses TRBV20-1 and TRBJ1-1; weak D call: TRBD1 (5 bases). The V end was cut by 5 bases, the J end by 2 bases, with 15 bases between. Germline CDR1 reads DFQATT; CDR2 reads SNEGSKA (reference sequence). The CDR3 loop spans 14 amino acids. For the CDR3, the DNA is TGCAGTGCTCTCCTGGGACTGGGCAACACTGAAGCTTTCTTT. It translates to CSALLGLGNTEAFF.

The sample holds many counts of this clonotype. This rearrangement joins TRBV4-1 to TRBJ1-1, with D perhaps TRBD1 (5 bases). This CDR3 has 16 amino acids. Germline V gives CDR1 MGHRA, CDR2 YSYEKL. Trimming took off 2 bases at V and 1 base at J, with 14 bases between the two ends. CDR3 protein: CASSQKTMGTNTEAFF. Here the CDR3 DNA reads TGCGCCAGCAGCCAAAAAACCATGGGGACGAACACTGAAGCTTTCTTT.

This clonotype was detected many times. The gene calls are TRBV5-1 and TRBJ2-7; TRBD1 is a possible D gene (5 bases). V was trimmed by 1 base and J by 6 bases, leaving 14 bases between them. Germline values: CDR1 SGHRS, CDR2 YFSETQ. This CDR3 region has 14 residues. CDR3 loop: CASSLSQGKTEQYF. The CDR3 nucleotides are TGCGCCAGCAGCTTGAGCCAGGGTAAGACCGAGCAGTACTTC.

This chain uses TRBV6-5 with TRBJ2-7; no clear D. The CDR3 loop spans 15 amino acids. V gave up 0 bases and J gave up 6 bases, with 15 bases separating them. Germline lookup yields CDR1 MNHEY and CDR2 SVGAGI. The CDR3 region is CASSYSKSLGSEQYF. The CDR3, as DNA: TGTGCCAGCAGTTACTCTAAGTCCCTGGGTAGCGAGCAGTACTTC.

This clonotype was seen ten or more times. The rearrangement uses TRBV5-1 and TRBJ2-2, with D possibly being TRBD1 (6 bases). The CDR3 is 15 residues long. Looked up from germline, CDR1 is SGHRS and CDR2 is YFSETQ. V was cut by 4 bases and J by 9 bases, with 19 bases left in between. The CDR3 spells CASSPVTGGHRELFF. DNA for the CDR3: TGCGCCAGCAGCCCGGTGACAGGAGGTCACCGGGAGCTGTTTTTT.

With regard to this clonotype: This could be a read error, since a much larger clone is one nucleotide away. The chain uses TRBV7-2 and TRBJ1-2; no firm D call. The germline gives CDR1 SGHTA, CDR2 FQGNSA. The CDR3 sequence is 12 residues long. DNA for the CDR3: TGTGCCAGCAGCCCGCAGTACTATGGCTGCACCTTC. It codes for CASSPQYYGCTF.

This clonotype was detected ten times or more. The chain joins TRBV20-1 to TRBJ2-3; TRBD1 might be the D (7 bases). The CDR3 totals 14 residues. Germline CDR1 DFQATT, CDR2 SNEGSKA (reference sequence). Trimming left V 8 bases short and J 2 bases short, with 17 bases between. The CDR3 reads CSTPRGRLTDTQYF. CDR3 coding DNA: TGCAGTACTCCCAGGGGGAGGCTCACAGATACGCAGTATTTT.

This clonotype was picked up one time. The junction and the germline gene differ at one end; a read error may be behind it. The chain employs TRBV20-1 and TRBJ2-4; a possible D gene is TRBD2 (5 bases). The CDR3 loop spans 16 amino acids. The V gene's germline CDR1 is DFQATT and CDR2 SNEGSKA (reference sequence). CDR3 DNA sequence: TGCAGTGCTAGTTCGCGGGCCGGGGTGGCCAAAAACATTCAGTGCTTT. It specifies CSASSRAGVAKNIQCF.

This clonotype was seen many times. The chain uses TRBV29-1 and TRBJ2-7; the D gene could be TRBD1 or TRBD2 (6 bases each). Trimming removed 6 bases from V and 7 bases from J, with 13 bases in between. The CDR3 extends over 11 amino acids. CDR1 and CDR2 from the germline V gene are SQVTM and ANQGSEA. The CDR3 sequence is CSVRGAREQYF. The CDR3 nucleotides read TGCAGCGTGAGGGGGGCGAGGGAGCAGTACTTC.

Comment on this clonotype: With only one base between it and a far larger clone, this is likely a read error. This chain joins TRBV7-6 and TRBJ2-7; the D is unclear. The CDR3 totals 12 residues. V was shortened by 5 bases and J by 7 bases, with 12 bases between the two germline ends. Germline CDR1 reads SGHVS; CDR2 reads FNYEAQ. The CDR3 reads CASSPDVYEQYF. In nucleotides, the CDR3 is TGTGCCAGCAGCCCCGACGTCTATGAGCAGTACTTC.

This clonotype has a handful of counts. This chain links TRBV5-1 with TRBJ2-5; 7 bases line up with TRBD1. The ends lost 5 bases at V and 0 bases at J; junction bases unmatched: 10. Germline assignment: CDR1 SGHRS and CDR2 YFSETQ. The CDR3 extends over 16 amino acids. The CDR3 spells CASRYWTGSDQETQYF. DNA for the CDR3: TGCGCCAGCAGATACTGGACAGGATCCGACCAAGAGACCCAGTACTTC.

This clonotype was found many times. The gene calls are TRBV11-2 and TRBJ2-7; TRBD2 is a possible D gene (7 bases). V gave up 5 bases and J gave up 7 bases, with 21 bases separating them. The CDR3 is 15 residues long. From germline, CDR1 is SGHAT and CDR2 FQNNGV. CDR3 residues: CASSPNHRGAREQYF. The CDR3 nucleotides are TGTGCCAGCAGCCCCAACCACCGGGGGGCGCGGGAGCAGTACTTC.

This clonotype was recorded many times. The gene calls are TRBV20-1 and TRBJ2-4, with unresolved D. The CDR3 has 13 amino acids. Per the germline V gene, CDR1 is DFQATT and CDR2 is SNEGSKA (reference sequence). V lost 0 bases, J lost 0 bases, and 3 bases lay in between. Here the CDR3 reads CSAREIAKNIQYF. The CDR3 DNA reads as TGCAGTGCTAGAGAAATAGCCAAAAACATTCAGTACTTC.

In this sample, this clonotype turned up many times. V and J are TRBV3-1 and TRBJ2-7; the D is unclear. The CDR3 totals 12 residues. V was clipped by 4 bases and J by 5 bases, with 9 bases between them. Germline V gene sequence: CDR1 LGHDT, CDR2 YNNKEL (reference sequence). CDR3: CASSPDLNEQYF. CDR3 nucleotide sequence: TGTGCCAGCAGCCCAGATTTAAACGAGCAGTACTTC.

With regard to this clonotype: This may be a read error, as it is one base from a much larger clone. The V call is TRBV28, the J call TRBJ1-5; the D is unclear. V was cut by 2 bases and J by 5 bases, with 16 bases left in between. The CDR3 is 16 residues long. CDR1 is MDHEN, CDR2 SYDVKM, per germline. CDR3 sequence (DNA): TGTGCCAGCAGTTTACAAGTCAACGGGGAGTATCAGCCCCAGCATTTT. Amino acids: CASSLQVNGEYQPQHF.

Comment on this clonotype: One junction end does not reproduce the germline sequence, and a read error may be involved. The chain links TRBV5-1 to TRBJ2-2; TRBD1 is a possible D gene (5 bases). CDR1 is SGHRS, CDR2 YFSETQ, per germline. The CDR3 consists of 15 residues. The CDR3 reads CASSRDSDNTGQLFF. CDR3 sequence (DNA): TGCGCCAGCAGCCGTGACAGCGATAACACCGGGCAGCTGTTTTTT.

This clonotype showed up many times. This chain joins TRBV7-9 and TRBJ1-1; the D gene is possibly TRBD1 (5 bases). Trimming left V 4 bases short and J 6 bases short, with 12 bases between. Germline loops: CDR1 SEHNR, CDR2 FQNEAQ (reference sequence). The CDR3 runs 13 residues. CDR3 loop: CASSSQGPAEAFF. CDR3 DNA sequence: TGTGCCAGCAGCTCGCAGGGACCCGCTGAAGCTTTCTTT.

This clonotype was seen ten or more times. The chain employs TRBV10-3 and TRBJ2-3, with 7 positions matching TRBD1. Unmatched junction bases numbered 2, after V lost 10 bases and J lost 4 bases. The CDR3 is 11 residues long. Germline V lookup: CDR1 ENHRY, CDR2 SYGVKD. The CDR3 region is CATTGADTQYF. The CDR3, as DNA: TGTGCCACCACAGGGGCAGATACGCAGTATTTT.

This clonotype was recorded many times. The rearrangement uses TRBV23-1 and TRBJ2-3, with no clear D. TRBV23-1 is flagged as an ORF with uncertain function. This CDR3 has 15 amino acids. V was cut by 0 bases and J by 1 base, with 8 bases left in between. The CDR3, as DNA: TGCGCCAGCAGTCAATCGAGGTTTCGCACAGATACGCAGTATTTT. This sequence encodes CASSQSRFRTDTQYF.

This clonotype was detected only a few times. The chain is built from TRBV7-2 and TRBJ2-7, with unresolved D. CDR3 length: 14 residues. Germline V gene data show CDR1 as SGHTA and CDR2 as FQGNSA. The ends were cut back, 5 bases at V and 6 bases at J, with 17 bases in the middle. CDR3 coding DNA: TGTGCCAGCAGCCTGACTGCACTGACGCTCGAGCAGTACTTC. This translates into CASSLTALTLEQYF.

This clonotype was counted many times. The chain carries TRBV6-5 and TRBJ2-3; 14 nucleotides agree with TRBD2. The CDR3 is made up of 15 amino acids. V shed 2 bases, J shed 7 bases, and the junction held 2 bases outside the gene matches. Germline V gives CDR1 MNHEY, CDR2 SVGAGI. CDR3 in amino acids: CASSYGTSGGHTQYF. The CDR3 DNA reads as TGTGCCAGCAGTTACGGGACTAGCGGGGGTCATACGCAGTATTTT.

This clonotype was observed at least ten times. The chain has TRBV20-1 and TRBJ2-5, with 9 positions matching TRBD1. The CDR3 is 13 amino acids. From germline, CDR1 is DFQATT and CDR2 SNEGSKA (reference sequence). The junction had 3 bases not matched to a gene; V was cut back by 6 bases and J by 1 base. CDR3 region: CSAEQGAQETQYF. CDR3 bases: TGCAGTGCCGAACAGGGGGCCCAAGAGACCCAGTACTTC.

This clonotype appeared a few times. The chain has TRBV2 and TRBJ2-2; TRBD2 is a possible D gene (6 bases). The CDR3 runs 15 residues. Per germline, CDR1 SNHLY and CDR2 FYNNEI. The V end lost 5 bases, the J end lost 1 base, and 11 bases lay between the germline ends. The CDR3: CASSPYSGNTGELFF. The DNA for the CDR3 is TGTGCCAGCAGTCCATATAGCGGGAACACCGGGGAGCTGTTTTTT.

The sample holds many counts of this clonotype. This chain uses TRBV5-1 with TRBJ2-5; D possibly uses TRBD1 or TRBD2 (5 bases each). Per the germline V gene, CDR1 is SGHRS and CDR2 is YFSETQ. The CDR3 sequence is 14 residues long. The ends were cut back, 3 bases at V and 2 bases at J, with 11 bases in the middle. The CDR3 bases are TGCGCCAGCAGCTACCGGGACGGACAAGAGACCCAGTACTTC. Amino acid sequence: CASSYRDGQETQYF.